The 9 T cell receptor beta chains presented below share a single source sample, sequenced in a study of T cells in Graves' hyperthyroidism and ophthalmopathy. Authors of the study amplified TCR beta CDR3 regions from RNA transcripts. RT-PCR in the first round (using the HTBI primer set) targeted the TCR CDR3. Each CDR3 protein is one row after TCRdb ran MiXCR on the multiplex PCR reads. The sample consists of about half a million distinct CDR3 sequences, approximately 22% of them appearing once. The source material was blood. The receptor set was obtained from a woman in her sixties or seventies with Graves' ophthalmopathy.

The CDR3 bases are TGTGCCTGGAGGTACAGGGATGGAACTGAAGCTTTCTTT. This sequence encodes CAWRYRDGTEAFF. V and J are TRBV30 and TRBJ1-1; D possibly corresponds to TRBD1 (6 bases). Germline V lookup: CDR1 GTSNPN, CDR2 SVGIG (reference sequence). This CDR3 comprises 13 residues. V was clipped by 3 bases and J by 5 bases, with 13 bases between them.

This clonotype has more than one count but fewer than ten. This rearrangement joins TRBV5-1 to TRBJ2-1, with a tentative D call TRBD2 (7 bases). CDR1 and CDR2 (germline): SGHRS, YFSETQ. The CDR3 runs to 16 residues. Trimming took 3 bases from V and 4 from J, leaving 17 bases between them. The CDR3: CASSYSGGGGYNEQFF. The CDR3 DNA reads TGCGCCAGCAGCTACTCCGGAGGGGGGGGATACAATGAGCAGTTCTTC.

The rearrangement joins TRBV15 to TRBJ2-5; a weak D match, TRBD1 (6 bases). This CDR3 has 13 amino acids. Germline V gene data show CDR1 as LNHNV and CDR2 as YYDKDF (reference sequence). V lost 1 base and J 5 bases, leaving 8 bases between the germline ends. CDR3 sequence reads: CATSRGQGETQYF. The CDR3 bases are TGTGCCACCAGCAGAGGCCAGGGGGAGACCCAGTACTTC.

This clonotype was counted a few times. The rearrangement joins TRBV7-2 to TRBJ1-5; D is perhaps TRBD1 (6 bases). The CDR3 is made up of 16 amino acids. V was pared by 4 bases and J by 5 bases, with 18 bases between. Germline V gene sequence: CDR1 SGHTA, CDR2 FQGNSA. The CDR3 nucleotides read TGTGCCAGCAGCTCGGGGGACATGTATTTCGATCAGCCCCAGCATTTT. The encoded protein is CASSSGDMYFDQPQHF.

V is TRBV27 and J is TRBJ1-1; D call uncertain. The CDR3 loop spans 14 amino acids. CDR1 is MNHEY and CDR2 is SMNVEV in the germline V gene (reference sequence). Between the trimmed V and J ends, which lost 7 bases and 3 bases, there was a span of 15 bases. The CDR3 bases are TGTGCCAGCATCCTATTAGGGCGTGACACTGAAGCTTTCTTT. Translating gives CASILLGRDTEAFF.

This clonotype was seen once. This chain links TRBV3-1 with TRBJ2-5; 15 bases fit TRBD2. The V gene end was trimmed by 0 bases and the J gene end by 5 bases; junction bases not matched to a gene: 13. In germline, CDR1 is LGHDT, CDR2 YNNKEL (reference sequence). The CDR3 is 20 residues long. As DNA, the CDR3 is TGTGCCAGCAGCCAAGAACCCGGGGGGACTAGCGGGAGGCGGGCGGAGACCCAGTACTTC. Translating gives CASSQEPGGTSGRRAETQYF.

CDR3 loop: CASSRDRANTGELFF. CDR3 bases: TGTGCCAGCAGCCGGGACAGGGCGAACACCGGGGAGCTGTTTTTT. The chain links TRBV16 to TRBJ2-2; 9 nucleotides agree with TRBD1. CDR1 and CDR2 (germline): KGHSY, FQNENV. J lost 0 bases, V lost 4 bases, and 0 bases had no gene match. This CDR3 has 15 residues.

This clonotype was counted between two and nine times. The chain is built from TRBV5-6 and TRBJ1-1, with D hard to call. There are 14 residues in the CDR3. Trimming left V 2 bases short and J 4 bases short, with 12 bases between. Germline-derived CDR1 and CDR2 are SGHDT and YYEEEE. The CDR3 bases are TGTGCCAGCAGCTTCAGAGGCAGCAGCACTGAAGCTTTCTTT. Amino acids: CASSFRGSSTEAFF.

This clonotype was seen more than once but under ten times. This chain uses TRBV12-3 or TRBV12-4 with TRBJ2-7; D not resolved. V lost 5 bases, J lost 1 base, and 12 bases lay in between. CDR3 size: 14 residues. CDR3: CASSPTGGSYEQYF. The CDR3 bases are TGTGCCAGCAGTCCTACGGGTGGGTCCTACGAGCAGTACTTC.